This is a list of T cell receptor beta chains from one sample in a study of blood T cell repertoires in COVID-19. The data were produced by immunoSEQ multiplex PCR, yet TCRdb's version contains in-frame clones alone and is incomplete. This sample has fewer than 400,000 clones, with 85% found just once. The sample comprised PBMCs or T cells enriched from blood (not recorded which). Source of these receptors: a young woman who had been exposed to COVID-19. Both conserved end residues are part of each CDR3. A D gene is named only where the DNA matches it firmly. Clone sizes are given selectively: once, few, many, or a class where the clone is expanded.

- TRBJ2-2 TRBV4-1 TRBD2 TGCGCCAGCAGCCAAGGAGGGTCGAGCGGGGGGCTACGCGGGGAGCTGTTTTTT CASSQGGSSGGLRGELFF
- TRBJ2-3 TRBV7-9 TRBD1 TGTGCCAGCAGCCGGGACAGGGAGCGAGATACGCAGTATTTT CASSRDRERDTQYF
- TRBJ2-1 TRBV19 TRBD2 TGTGCCAGTAGTTACCTTAGCGGGAGCTCCTACAATGAGCAGTTCTTC CASSYLSGSSYNEQFF
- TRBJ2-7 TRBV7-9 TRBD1 TGTGCCAGCAGCCCCCAGGGACAGGGAAAACCCTACGAGCAGTACTTC CASSPQGQGKPYEQYF
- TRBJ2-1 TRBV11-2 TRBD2 TGTGCCAGCAGCTTAGTGCGGACTAGCGGGAAGAATGAGCAGTTCTTC CASSLVRTSGKNEQFF
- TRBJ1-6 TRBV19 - TGTGCCAGTAGTATATCGTGGAGGGGAAACTATAATTCACCCCTCCACTTT CASSISWRGNYNSPLHF
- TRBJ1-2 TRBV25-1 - TGTGCCAGCAGTGAATTTGTATCTAACTATGGCTACACCTTC CASSEFVSNYGYTF
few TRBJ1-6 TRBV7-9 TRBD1 TGTGCCAGCAGCTCCCAGACAGGGATGAATTCACCCCTCCACTTT CASSSQTGMNSPLHF
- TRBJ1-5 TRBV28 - TGTGCCAGCACCCACGGACAACCCAATCAGCCCCAGCATTTT CASTHGQPNQPQHF
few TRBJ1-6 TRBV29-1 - TGCAGCGCCTTTTGGGAGGTGTGGGAGTCACCCCTCCACTTT CSAFWEVWESPLHF
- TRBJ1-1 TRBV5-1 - TGCGCCAGCAGCTTGGGGGGAGGACGGAGCTCGGAAGCTTTCTTT CASSLGGGRSSEAFF
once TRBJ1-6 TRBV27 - TGTGCCAGCACAACCTCAGAAGATTCGGGATCACCCCTCCACTTT CASTTSEDSGSPLHF
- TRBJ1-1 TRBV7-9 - TGTGCCAGCAGCTTAGCGCCAGGGCAGAACACTGAAGCTTTCTTT CASSLAPGQNTEAFF
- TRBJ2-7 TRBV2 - TGTGCCAGCAGTGTTGCAGGGTACGAGCAGTACTTC CASSVAGYEQYF
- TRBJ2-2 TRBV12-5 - TGTGCTAGTGGCTTACTATCAAATCGCGGGGTTAAGGAGCTGTTTTTT CASGLLSNRGVKELFF
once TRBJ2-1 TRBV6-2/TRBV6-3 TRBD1 TGTGCCAGCAGCGACAGGGGAGTCTACAATGAGCAGTTCTTC CASSDRGVYNEQFF
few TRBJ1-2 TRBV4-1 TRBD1 TGCGCCAGCAGCCAAGAACACGGGACAGGCTATGGCTACACCTTC CASSQEHGTGYGYTF
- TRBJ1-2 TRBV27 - TGTGCCAGCAGTTTATTAAGAGGTGGGCAGGGCCTCGACGATAACTATGGCTACACCTTC CASSLLRGGQGLDDNYGYTF
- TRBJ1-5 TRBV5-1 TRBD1 TGCGCCAGCAGCCCCGAGGGGGCGGGCGTAAATCAGCCCCAGCATTTT CASSPEGAGVNQPQHF